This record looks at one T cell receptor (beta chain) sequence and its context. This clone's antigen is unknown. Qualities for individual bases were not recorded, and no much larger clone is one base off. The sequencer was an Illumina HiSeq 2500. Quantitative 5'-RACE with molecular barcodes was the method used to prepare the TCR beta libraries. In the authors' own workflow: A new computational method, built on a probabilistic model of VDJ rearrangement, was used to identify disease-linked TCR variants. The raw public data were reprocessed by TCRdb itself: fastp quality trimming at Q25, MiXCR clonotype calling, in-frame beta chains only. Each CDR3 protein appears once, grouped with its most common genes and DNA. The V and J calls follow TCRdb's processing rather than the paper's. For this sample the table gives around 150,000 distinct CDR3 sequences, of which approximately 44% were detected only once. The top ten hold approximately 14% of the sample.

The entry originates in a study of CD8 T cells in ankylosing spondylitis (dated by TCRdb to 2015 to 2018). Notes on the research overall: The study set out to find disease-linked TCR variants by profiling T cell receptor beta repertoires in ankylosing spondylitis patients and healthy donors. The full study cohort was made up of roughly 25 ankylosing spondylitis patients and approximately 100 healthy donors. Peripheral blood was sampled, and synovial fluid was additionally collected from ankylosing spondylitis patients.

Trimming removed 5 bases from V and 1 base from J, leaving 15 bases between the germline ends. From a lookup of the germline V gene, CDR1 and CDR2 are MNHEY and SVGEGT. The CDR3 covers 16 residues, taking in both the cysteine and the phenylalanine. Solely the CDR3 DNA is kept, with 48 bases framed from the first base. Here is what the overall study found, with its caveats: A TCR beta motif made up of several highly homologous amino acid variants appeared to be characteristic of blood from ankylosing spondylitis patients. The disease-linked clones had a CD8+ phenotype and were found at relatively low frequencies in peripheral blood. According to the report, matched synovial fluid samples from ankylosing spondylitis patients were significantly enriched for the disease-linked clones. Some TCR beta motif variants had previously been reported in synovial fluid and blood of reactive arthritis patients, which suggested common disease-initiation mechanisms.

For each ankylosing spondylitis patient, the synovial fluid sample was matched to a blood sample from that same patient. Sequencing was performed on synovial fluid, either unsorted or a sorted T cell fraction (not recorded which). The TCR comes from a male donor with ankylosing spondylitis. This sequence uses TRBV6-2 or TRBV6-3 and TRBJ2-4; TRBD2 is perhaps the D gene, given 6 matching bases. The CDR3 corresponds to CASSPGVRGAKNIQYF. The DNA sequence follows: TGTGCCAGCAGTCCAGGCGTCCGGGGGGCCAAAAACATTCAGTACTTC.